One T cell receptor (beta chain) is described in this entry. Its antigen is undetermined. Extraction and reverse transcription of RNA yielded cDNA as the sequencing template. The table came from immunoSEQ multiplex PCR; TCRdb's copy has only in-frame clones and leaves some out. Here the sample spans about 110,000 clones, around 59% being singletons. This record belongs to a study of CD8+ T cells in alopecia areata. Starting from PBMCs, sorting isolated CD4+ and CD8+ T cells. Study results and limitations: TCR sharing was clearer in mice than between patients, perhaps partly owing to patient HLA diversity.

Sequencing was done on a sample of CD8+ T cells sorted from blood. This TCR derives from a human donor in good health.

The CDR3 sequence is CASSLSRGMVYGYTF. The DNA of the CDR3 is TGTGCCAGCAGTTTATCGAGAGGAATGGTCTATGGCTACACCTTC. The genes are TRBV27 and TRBJ1-2; D ambiguous. Germline V gene sequence: CDR1 MNHEY, CDR2 SMNVEV (reference sequence). The V end lost 0 bases, the J end lost 4 bases, and 12 bases lay between the germline ends. CDR3 length equals 15 residues.